This note documents a single TCR beta chain sequence. Libraries were prepared by immunoSEQ multiplex PCR; TCRdb keeps only in-frame clonotypes and omits some of them. This table has more than 10,000 clones, about 70% appearing once. Tumor samples were obtained before definitive surgery or chemotherapy. These data originate in a study of high-grade serous ovarian cancer treatment subgroups. The sequencing input was tumor tissue. The clonotype comes from a human donor with high-grade serous ovarian cancer.

CDR3 nucleotide sequence: TGCAGCGGGGGAGAGCACTACGAGCAGTACTTC. Translating it yields CSGGEHYEQYF. The chain joins TRBV29-1 to TRBJ2-7; TRBD2 is a possible D gene (5 bases). The CDR3 loop spans 11 amino acids. Trimming took off 7 bases at V and 3 bases at J, with 10 bases between the two ends. The germline CDR1 and CDR2 sequences are SQVTM and ANQGSEA.